This T cell receptor (beta chain) came from a study of shared clonotypes between healthy human individuals (dated by TCRdb to the early 2020s). General notes on the study: Three men and a couple of women, aged 18 to 49 years, made up the cohort. For each donor, three plates each were used for CD4 naive and CD4 memory, two plates were used for CD8 naive, and one plate was used for CD8 memory. Blood TCR repertoires of five healthy adults were deeply sequenced to estimate repertoire size and the extent of clonotype sharing between individuals. To increase sequencing depth and limit assay-specific biases, different laboratories used diverse techniques to prepare libraries and sequence TCR repertoires. Each donor's leukapheresis produced roughly between roughly 0.85 and 10 billion PBMCs. The paper's findings and limits, for the study overall: Sampling was restricted to blood, and TCR repertoires in tissues likely differ from the TCR repertoires found in blood. Naive subsets generally had larger estimated clonotype richness than memory subsets did. Rarefaction of sorted-subset datasets indicated incomplete sequencing despite the large sequencing depth. Compared with non-shared clonotypes, the clonotypes found in all four sorted-subset donors had higher generation probabilities. About 5% of naive CD4, 3.5% of naive CD8, approximately 2% of memory CD4, and 0.4% of memory CD8 clonotypes were shared across a few donors. The small number of donors limited the genetic and exposure-history diversity represented. Based on pairwise subsampling, the degree of clonotype sharing among donors was expected to be affected by sequencing depth.

Using the deep immunoSEQ assay, TCR CDR3 regions were amplified from genomic DNA by multiplex PCR. Extracted genomic DNA from each cell subset was spread evenly across all wells of several immunoSEQ 96-well plates, with each plate serving as a replicate. Each replicate PCR for sorted subsets received around 200 ng genomic DNA, equal to about 30,000 T cell genomes. The purified libraries were quantified using a Qubit 3.0 fluorometer, sized with a Bioanalyzer 2100, and then quantified again using the KAPA Library Quantification kit. A separate single-read 150-cycle Illumina NextSeq 550 flow cell was used to sequence each immunoSEQ 96-well plate. Per the original workflow: Because the immunoSEQ output held only junctional sequences and lacked quality scores, the filtering could not match the filtering applied to full-length reads. To assign V/J genes and CDR3, sequences were annotated against IMGT germline references using PyIR, a Python wrapper for IgBLAST v1.9. Any read was removed if the V/J assignment was weak (E-value above 1e-6), the CDR3 was missing, or the read contained stop codons, out-of-frame junctions, or ambiguous translated residues. A V3J clonotype was defined by an identical inferred V gene, J gene, and CDR3 amino acid sequence. The percentage overlap between two repertoires was calculated by dividing the number of shared unique clonotypes by the size of the smaller repertoire. Three approaches were used to assess repertoire richness: RTK rarefaction, the Chao1 estimator, and Recon v2.1 estimates of unobserved clonotypes. Generation probabilities were computed with OLGA for all TCRbeta clonotypes obtained by the gDNA method from a few donors. TCRdb took over this immuneACCESS table, retaining in-frame rearrangements with V and J assigned. Such tables are incomplete; in checked studies, under half of the missing clones stem from an unresolved V gene, and the remainder is unexplained. The D gene and trimming were derived from the DNA, and the V and J assignments and clone size from that table. Here the sample has about 1.5 million clones; 95% to 97% occur a single time. The top ten clonotypes cover roughly 1.2% of the sample.

As to this clone: Its binding antigen is unknown. No quality values exist for individual bases; no much larger clone is one base distant.

Donors were healthy HIV-negative adults with no recently reported acute infections or vaccinations. Only Caucasian adults living in Nashville, Tennessee, USA were represented among the donors. CD4+ T cells were enriched by magnetic negative selection; naive cells were then positively selected on CD45RA, and the negative fraction formed the memory subset. Blood was obtained by leukapheresis, after which PBMCs were separated by Ficoll-Histopaque density gradient centrifugation and cryopreserved in liquid nitrogen vapor phase. Analytical flow cytometry was used to check the purity and quantity of every magnetically sorted T cell population. From each sorted fraction, genomic DNA was isolated and quantified by UV absorbance on a Nanodrop 2000c. The sequence derives from a man under 40 in good health. Sequencing was carried out using naive CD4+ T cells sorted from blood. The intended sense of this specimen's cell subset or site label: CD45RA+ positively selected.

The DNA sequence is TGTGCCGCCCGGATCTCTACCGCCATGAACACTGAAGCTTTCTTT. Translated, this is CAARISTAMNTEAFF. The chain uses TRBV6-5 and TRBJ1-1; there is no confident call for the D gene. At the junction V is shortened by 11 bases and J by 0 bases, with 19 bases in between. From the germline V gene, CDR1 is MNHEY and CDR2 is SVGAGI. Including cysteine and phenylalanine, the CDR3 has 15 amino acids. The entry retains the CDR3 DNA only, 45 bases that are in frame from base 1.